A single sample gave rise to the 15 T cell receptor beta chains below, sequenced in a study of blood T cell repertoires in COVID-19 (TCRdb year 2020). Receptors were amplified or captured by the immunoSEQ multiplex PCR assay. This is the immuneACCESS table as TCRdb keeps it, with only in-frame sequences that have V and J called. A part of the clones is gone; compared with another copy, unresolved V genes explain less than half, and the rest is unexplained. Within this sample are roughly 250,000 clones, with 85% to 90% of them counted one time only. The ten most abundant clones make up around 0.91% of the sample. Specimen: peripheral blood. The receptors come from a woman aged 40 to 49 who had recovered from COVID-19.

The gene calls are TRBV18 and TRBJ1-2, with TRBD1 as a possible D gene (5 bases). V dropped 0 bases and J dropped 5 bases, with 16 bases sitting between them. Germline lookup yields CDR1 KGHSH and CDR2 LQKENI. The CDR3 loop spans 16 amino acids. The CDR3 sequence: CASSPPGGPRTYGYTF. For the CDR3, the DNA is TGTGCCAGCTCACCACCGGGGGGTCCCCGAACTTATGGCTACACCTTC.

The gene calls are TRBV2 and TRBJ2-1; TRBD1 might be the D (6 bases). CDR1 is SNHLY, CDR2 FYNNEI, per germline. V was clipped by 6 bases and J by 5 bases, with 11 bases between them. The CDR3 contains 13 residues. The CDR3 DNA reads TGTGCCAGCAGCCGGGGACACGACAATGAGCAGTTCTTC. Its protein product is CASSRGHDNEQFF.

This clone was seen once. The chain joins TRBV19 to TRBJ2-1, with TRBD2 identical over 8 bases. Germline V CDR1 and CDR2: LNHDA, SQIVND (reference sequence). V lost 10 bases and J lost 7; bases outside the gene matches: 15. CDR3 size: 15 residues. The chain's CDR3 is CATRGGSGPGNEQFF. The CDR3 DNA reads as TGTGCCACCCGGGGGGGCAGCGGGCCGGGTAATGAGCAGTTCTTC.

This chain links TRBV7-9 with TRBJ1-2; 7 bases match TRBD1. Germline assignment: CDR1 SEHNR and CDR2 FQNEAQ (reference sequence). The CDR3 runs 14 residues. V shed 3 bases, J shed 8 bases, and the junction held 9 bases outside the gene matches. The CDR3 DNA sequence: TGTGCCAGCAGCTTCCCGGGACAGAGGGTGGGCTACACCTTC. Its translation: CASSFPGQRVGYTF.

This rearrangement joins TRBV5-1 to TRBJ2-7; perhaps TRBD1 as D (6 bases). V was pared by 4 bases and J by 5 bases, with 7 bases between. The CDR3 is 11 amino acids. CDR1 is SGHRS, CDR2 YFSETQ, per germline. Here the CDR3 reads CASSPGDEQYF. DNA of the CDR3: TGCGCCAGCAGCCCAGGGGACGAGCAGTACTTC.

The V gene is TRBV15, the J gene TRBJ2-1, with D hard to call. CDR3 size: 14 residues. The germline V gene has CDR1 LNHNV and CDR2 YYDKDF (reference sequence). V was cut by 8 bases and J by 9 bases, with 20 bases left in between. This CDR3 is CATVRVVGGGEQFF. The DNA of the CDR3 is TGTGCCACCGTAAGAGTGGTGGGTGGCGGTGAGCAGTTCTTC.

The chain is built from TRBV9 and TRBJ1-4, with a weak D call TRBD1 (5 bases). CDR1 is SGDLS, CDR2 YYNGEE, per germline. Trimming removed 3 bases from V and 0 bases from J, with 9 bases in between. This CDR3 contains 15 residues. The CDR3 sequence: CASSDSGATNEKLFF. The DNA of the CDR3 is TGTGCCAGCAGCGACTCGGGGGCAACTAATGAAAAACTGTTTTTT.

This chain uses TRBV18 with TRBJ2-7, with 9 bases that match TRBD1. The V gene's germline CDR1 is KGHSH and CDR2 LQKENI. The CDR3 sequence is 15 residues long. V trimming: 3 bases; J trimming: 5 bases; junction bases outside the gene matches: 8. CDR3 nucleotide sequence: TGTGCCAGCTCACCCACCCCCGGGACAGGGAACGAGCAGTACTTC. Translated, it gives CASSPTPGTGNEQYF.

Written as DNA, the CDR3 is TGTGCCATCCTGGCCCCCCGGGAGCTGGCGGGTGGAAACACCATATATTTT. Residues: CAILAPRELAGGNTIYF. The genes are TRBV10-3 and TRBJ1-3; D uncertain. The CDR3 consists of 17 residues. CDR1 ENHRY and CDR2 SYGVKD come from the germline V gene. Trimming took 8 bases from V and 3 from J, leaving 23 bases between them.

The CDR3 protein is CASSLGEASRVLFF. Here the CDR3 DNA reads TGTGCCAGCAGCTTGGGGGAGGCCAGCAGGGTGCTGTTTTTT. The chain is built from TRBV5-4 and TRBJ1-4; perhaps TRBD1 as D (5 bases). V was pared by 0 bases and J by 14 bases, with 17 bases between. The germline CDR1 and CDR2 sequences are SGHNT and YYREEE (reference sequence). The CDR3 has 14 residues.

The gene calls are TRBV10-3 and TRBJ1-6; 10 nucleotides agree with TRBD1. The CDR3 loop spans 14 amino acids. The junction had 1 base not matched to a gene; V was cut back by 6 bases and J by 5 bases. Germline V lookup: CDR1 ENHRY, CDR2 SYGVKD. The CDR3 coding sequence is TGTGCCATCAGAGGGACAGGGGATAATTCACCCCTCCACTTT. Protein product: CAIRGTGDNSPLHF.

This chain joins TRBV7-2 and TRBJ2-7; 7 bases align to TRBD1. The CDR3 loop spans 14 amino acids. CDR1 and CDR2 (germline): SGHTA, FQGNSA. V was clipped by 5 bases and J by 2 bases; unmatched bases: 6. The DNA for the CDR3 is TGTGCCAGCAGCCCCAGGACAGGCCCCTACGAGCAGTACTTC. Amino acid sequence: CASSPRTGPYEQYF.

In DNA form, the CDR3 reads TGCAGCACCAAGACAGGGCCCTACGAGCAGTACTTC. It yields the protein CSTKTGPYEQYF. The J gene is TRBJ2-7, the V gene TRBV29-1, with 7 bases lining up with TRBD1. This CDR3 is 12 amino acids long. The V gene end was trimmed by 8 bases and the J gene end by 2 bases; junction bases not matched to a gene: 6. Per germline, CDR1 SQVTM and CDR2 ANQGSEA.

V is TRBV10-1 and J is TRBJ2-7; D gene ambiguous. Germline V gene data show CDR1 as WNHNN and CDR2 as SYGVQD (reference sequence). The V end lost 6 bases, the J end lost 7 bases, and 16 bases lay between the germline ends. The CDR3 loop spans 13 amino acids. The CDR3: CASSPSQACEQYV. The CDR3 DNA reads TGCGCCAGCAGCCCCTCCCAGGCCTGTGAGCAGTACGTC.

The chain links TRBV30 to TRBJ1-6; perhaps TRBD1 as D (5 bases). The CDR3 spans 13 residues. V lost 2 bases and J 14 bases, leaving 16 bases between the germline ends. Germline assignment: CDR1 GTSNPN and CDR2 SVGIG (reference sequence). The CDR3 DNA sequence: TGTGCCTGGAGTTTGGAGGGGATTCGGTCCCTCCACTTT. It yields the protein CAWSLEGIRSLHF. Full variable domain (rest looked up from reference TRBV30 and TRBJ1-6): SQTIHQWPATLVQPVGSPLSLECTVEGTSNPNLYWYRQAAGRGLQLLFYSVGIGQISSEVPQNLSASRPQDRQFILSSKKLLLSDSGFYLCAWSLEGIRSLHFGNGTRLTVT.